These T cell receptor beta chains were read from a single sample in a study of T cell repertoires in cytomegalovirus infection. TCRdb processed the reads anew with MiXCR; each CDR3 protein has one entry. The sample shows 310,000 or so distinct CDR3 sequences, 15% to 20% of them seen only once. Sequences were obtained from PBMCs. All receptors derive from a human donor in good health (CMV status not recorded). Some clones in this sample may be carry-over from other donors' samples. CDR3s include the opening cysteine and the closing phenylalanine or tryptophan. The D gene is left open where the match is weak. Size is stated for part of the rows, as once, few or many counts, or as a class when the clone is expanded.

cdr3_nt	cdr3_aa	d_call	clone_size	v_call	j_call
TGTGCCAGCTCACCAGGGGCGAACACTGAAGCTTTCTTT	CASSPGANTEAFF	NA	NA	TRBV18	TRBJ1-1
TGTGCCAGCAGCTTCCCCCAAGGGGTCTCGGGGACGGGTGAAAAACTGTTTTTT	CASSFPQGVSGTGEKLFF	NA	many	TRBV11-2	TRBJ1-4
TGTGCCAGCGCCTACCCCATCGAACCCAACGAGGGTTCGGAGACCCAGTACTTC	CASAYPIEPNEGSETQYF	NA	NA	TRBV7-6	TRBJ2-5
TGCGCCAGCAGCCCCCGACACTCAGATAACTATGGCTACACCTTC	CASSPRHSDNYGYTF	NA	many	TRBV4-3	TRBJ1-2
TGCGCCAGCAGCTTGGGGGCGGGGGCTATGAGCTCCTACAATGAGCAGTTCTTC	CASSLGAGAMSSYNEQFF	NA	few	TRBV5-1	TRBJ2-1
TGTGCCAGCAGCCAGGGACAAGAAGAAGAGACCCAGTACTTC	CASSQGQEEETQYF	NA	few	TRBV12-3/TRBV12-4	TRBJ2-5
TGCAGTGCTAGAGATCTCCAGTCTGCAACTAATGAAAAACTGTTTTTT	CSARDLQSATNEKLFF	NA	NA	TRBV20-1	TRBJ1-4
TGTGCCAGCAGCTTAGGGCCACAGCCCCAGCATTTT	CASSLGPQPQHF	NA	many	TRBV12-3/TRBV12-4	TRBJ1-5
TGTGCCAGCAGTCAGCAAGGGAGTTCCTACAATGAGCAGTTCTTC	CASSQQGSSYNEQFF	NA	NA	TRBV6-6	TRBJ2-1
TGCGCCAGCAGCTTGGGTGTGGACAGGGGGGCCTACGAGCAGTACTTC	CASSLGVDRGAYEQYF	TRBD1	few	TRBV5-1	TRBJ2-7
TGTGCCAGCAGTTCCGCGGGACTCGATGGCTACACCTTC	CASSSAGLDGYTF	NA	NA	TRBV28	TRBJ1-2
TGTGCCAGCAGCTTAGAGGACAGGGGGCTCTTTAACTATGGCTACACCTTC	CASSLEDRGLFNYGYTF	TRBD1	many	TRBV7-6	TRBJ1-2
TGTGCCAGCGGAGCGGCAGTAGGGTTGGCTTCACCCCTCCACTTT	CASGAAVGLASPLHF	NA	many	TRBV27	TRBJ1-6
TGTGCCAGCAGTCCAATACCCTACGAGCAGTACTTC	CASSPIPYEQYF	NA	NA	TRBV12-3/TRBV12-4	TRBJ2-7
TGTGCCAGCAGTTACTCGAAGTCAGGGACTCGCGAGCAGTACTTC	CASSYSKSGTREQYF	NA	many	TRBV6-6	TRBJ2-7
TGTGCCAGCAGCCAAGACAACTACGAGCAGTACTTC	CASSQDNYEQYF	NA	many	TRBV14	TRBJ2-7
TGTGCCAGCAGTTTTGAGCGGGACCAGCAGTTCTTC	CASSFERDQQFF	TRBD2	many	TRBV12-3/TRBV12-4	TRBJ2-1
TGTGCCAGCCGCGACCCCAGGGGATCGACCGGGGAGCTGTTTTTT	CASRDPRGSTGELFF	NA	NA	TRBV6-2/TRBV6-3	TRBJ2-2
TGTGCCAGCAGTTTGGGACACCAAACTAATGAAAAACTGTTTTTT	CASSLGHQTNEKLFF	NA	few	TRBV12-3/TRBV12-4	TRBJ1-4
TGTGCCATCAGTACCAATTGGGGACAGGAATTAACTGAAGCTTTCTTT	CAISTNWGQELTEAFF	TRBD1	many	TRBV10-3	TRBJ1-1
TGTGCCAGCAGCCGAGGGTCGGCAGGTTGGAACGAGCAGTACTTC	CASSRGSAGWNEQYF	NA	few	TRBV9	TRBJ2-7
TGTGCCAGCAGCCCCCTTCATCTGGGCTTTCAGCCCCAGCATTTT	CASSPLHLGFQPQHF	NA	few	TRBV28	TRBJ1-5
TGTGCCAGCTCACCGTCCGATAATCAGCCCCAGCATTTT	CASSPSDNQPQHF	NA	NA	TRBV18	TRBJ1-5
TGTGCCAGCAGCCCCATGGCAGGGACTAATCAAGAGACCCAGTACTTC	CASSPMAGTNQETQYF	TRBD2	many	TRBV7-6	TRBJ2-5